Following are 31 T cell receptor beta chains from one sample sequenced in a study of blood T cell repertoires in COVID-19. Only in-frame clones appear in the TCRdb table, and some are missing; sequencing was by immunoSEQ multiplex PCR. The table has 250,000 to 350,000 clones, approximately 86% seen once; the top ten hold 8.9%. Specimen: PBMCs or T cells enriched from blood (not recorded which). The origin of the receptors is a woman aged 18-29 years who had recovered from COVID-19.

The J gene is TRBJ1-5, the V gene TRBV21-1; the table's D call TRBD1 went unverified against the DNA. TRBV21-1 is designated a pseudogene. The CDR3 totals 14 residues. CDR3 amino acids: CASNPLRGLQPQHF. As DNA, the CDR3 is TGTGCCAGCAACCCTCTCAGGGGGCTCCAGCCCCAGCATTTT.

About this clone: Other DNA sequences in this specimen translate into the identical CDR3. J is TRBJ2-1 and V is TRBV19; D is perhaps TRBD1 (6 bases). The V end was cut by 3 bases, the J end by 0 bases, with 9 bases between. Germline lookup yields CDR1 LNHDA and CDR2 SQIVND (reference sequence). This CDR3 has 15 residues. The CDR3: CASSIRGSSYNEQFF. CDR3 DNA sequence: TGTGCCAGTAGTATCAGGGGAAGCTCCTACAATGAGCAGTTCTTC.

V usage is TRBV19 and J usage is TRBJ1-2, with 8 bases aligning to TRBD1. There are 15 residues in the CDR3. Germline V CDR1 and CDR2: LNHDA, SQIVND (reference sequence). After removal of 7 bases from V and 6 bases from J, the junction contained 13 bases not matched to a gene. The chain's CDR3 is CASISQGAVKDGYTF. The CDR3 DNA follows: TGTGCCAGTATTTCTCAGGGGGCAGTGAAGGATGGCTACACCTTC.

V is TRBV9 and J is TRBJ2-3; TRBD1 agrees at 9 bases. V lost 4 bases, J lost 1 base, and 4 bases stayed unmatched. The CDR3 sequence is 15 residues long. Looked up from germline, CDR1 is SGDLS and CDR2 is YYNGEE. For the CDR3, the DNA is TGTGCCAGCAGCCTAGGGGACAGGGGCACAGATACGCAGTATTTT. It codes for CASSLGDRGTDTQYF.

This chain joins TRBV19 and TRBJ2-3; D possibly corresponds to TRBD2 (6 bases). Germline CDR1 is LNHDA and CDR2 is SQIVND (reference sequence). V gave up 6 bases and J gave up 7 bases, with 20 bases separating them. CDR3 length: 15 residues. The CDR3 DNA follows: TGTGCCAGTAGGCTACAATGGACGGGGGAGCATACGCAGTATTTT. Protein: CASRLQWTGEHTQYF.

The genes are TRBV14 and TRBJ1-2; no clear D gene. Trimming pared 4 bases from V and 5 bases from J, leaving 14 bases between. CDR3 length equals 14 residues. The germline CDR1 and CDR2 sequences are SGHDN and FVKESK. The DNA of the CDR3 is TGTGCCAGCAGCCGTCACTCTACCGCGTATGGCTACACCTTC. Its protein is CASSRHSTAYGYTF.

The gene calls are TRBV11-2 and TRBJ1-1; D is ambiguous. The V gene lost 6 bases and the J gene lost 8 bases, with 10 bases spanning the gap. The CDR3 covers 11 residues. Germline CDR1 reads SGHAT; CDR2 reads FQNNGV. For the CDR3, the DNA is TGTGCCAGCAGTTCAGGTGCAGAAGCTTTCTTT. Translated: CASSSGAEAFF.

The chain links TRBV29-1 to TRBJ2-2; TRBD1 matches at 10 bases. The V gene's germline CDR1 is SQVTM and CDR2 ANQGSEA. V gave up 3 bases and J gave up 4 bases; unmatched junction bases: 8. This CDR3 has 16 residues. The CDR3 nucleotides read TGCAGCGTTGAGGCCCGACAGGGGGCAACCACCGGGGAGCTGTTTTTT. Its translation is CSVEARQGATTGELFF.

The V gene is TRBV2, the J gene TRBJ2-7; D possibly corresponds to TRBD1 (6 bases). V lost 8 bases and J 5 bases, leaving 19 bases between the germline ends. The germline CDR1 and CDR2 sequences are SNHLY and FYNNEI. This CDR3 comprises 14 residues. The chain's CDR3 is CASRGTTGPHEQYF. CDR3 nucleotide sequence: TGTGCCAGCCGAGGGACAACCGGACCCCACGAGCAGTACTTC.

J is TRBJ2-3 and V is TRBV5-3; 9 nucleotides match TRBD2. TRBV5-3 is sorted into the ORF group, with uncertain function. The CDR3 spans 16 residues. The J segment lost 4 bases and the V segment lost 1 base, leaving 7 bases of the junction unmatched. The chain's CDR3 is CARSLWREGLPDTQYF. CDR3 DNA sequence: TGTGCCAGAAGCTTGTGGCGGGAGGGCCTCCCAGATACGCAGTATTTT.

The chain employs TRBV7-2 and TRBJ2-1, with D maybe TRBD2 (5 bases). This CDR3 region has 14 residues. Trimming stripped 0 bases from V and 9 bases from J, with 12 bases between. Germline V lookup: CDR1 SGHTA, CDR2 FQGNSA. The CDR3 protein is CASSLARVDTEQFF. CDR3 nucleotide sequence: TGTGCCAGCAGCTTAGCGAGGGTGGATACTGAGCAGTTCTTC.

V gene TRBV14 combines with J gene TRBJ1-2; 8 positions agree with TRBD1. This CDR3 has 17 residues. V was pared by 1 base and J by 0 bases, with 7 bases of the junction left unmatched. Per the germline V gene, CDR1 is SGHDN and CDR2 is FVKESK. Here the CDR3 reads CASSQGDRSLTNYGYTF. CDR3 DNA sequence: TGTGCCAGCAGCCAAGGGGACAGGAGCCTCACTAACTATGGCTACACCTTC.

CDR3 nucleotides: TGTGCCAGCAGTTATTCGGGACAGAACTATGGCTACACCTTC. Translated, it gives CASSYSGQNYGYTF. This chain uses TRBV6-2 or TRBV6-3 with TRBJ1-2; the match to TRBD1 covers 7 bases. The CDR3 loop spans 14 amino acids. J was trimmed by 2 bases and V by 3 bases; bases with no gene match: 3. The germline CDR1 and CDR2 sequences are MNHEY and SVGEGT.

The chain recombines TRBV2 with TRBJ1-5, with unresolved D. Germline assignment: CDR1 SNHLY and CDR2 FYNNEI. This CDR3 spans 16 amino acids. V gave up 2 bases and J gave up 6 bases, with 17 bases separating them. CDR3 amino acids: CASSEIGPSGVQPQHF. The CDR3 DNA reads TGTGCCAGCAGTGAAATTGGACCGTCCGGGGTTCAGCCCCAGCATTTT.

The V gene is TRBV5-6, the J gene TRBJ2-3; D ambiguous. This CDR3 spans 15 amino acids. V was cut by 4 bases and J by 2 bases, with 14 bases left in between. CDR1 and CDR2 (germline): SGHDT, YYEEEE. In DNA, the CDR3 is TGTGCCAGCAGCCTCAGACTCTACTACACAGATACGCAGTATTTT. This sequence encodes CASSLRLYYTDTQYF.

This chain links TRBV10-3 with TRBJ2-7, with D unresolved. In germline, CDR1 is ENHRY, CDR2 SYGVKD. The V end was cut by 0 bases, the J end by 7 bases, with 13 bases between. The CDR3 totals 14 residues. The CDR3 DNA reads TGTGCCATCAGTGAGTCTGCATCGAGCTATGAGCAGTACTTC. This translates into CAISESASSYEQYF.

The gene calls are TRBV24-1 and TRBJ2-2, with 8 bases identical to TRBD1. From germline, CDR1 is KGHDR and CDR2 SFDVKD. With V trimmed by 4 bases and J by 6 bases, 12 bases remained unmatched. This CDR3 contains 17 residues. Here the CDR3 DNA reads TGTGCCACCAGTGACCCCCACGGGACAGGCGGGTCCGGGGAGCTGTTTTTT. This translates into CATSDPHGTGGSGELFF.

The chain carries TRBV24-1 and TRBJ2-1, with D maybe TRBD1 (5 bases). The length of the CDR3 is 16 residues. Germline V gene sequence: CDR1 KGHDR, CDR2 SFDVKD. The germline V and J ends were trimmed by 1 base and 9 bases, with 18 bases remaining between them. CDR3 sequence reads: CATSDFRSSGRGEQFF. The DNA of the CDR3 is TGTGCCACCAGTGATTTTAGATCGTCAGGGCGCGGTGAGCAGTTCTTC.

V and J are TRBV7-2 and TRBJ1-3; 7 nucleotides agree with TRBD1. This CDR3 has 14 residues. J lost 2 bases, V lost 5 bases, and 3 bases had no gene match. Germline loops: CDR1 SGHTA, CDR2 FQGNSA. CDR3 in amino acids: CASSDGTAGNTIYF. The DNA of the CDR3 is TGTGCCAGCAGCGACGGGACAGCTGGAAACACCATATATTTT.

This clone has only a few counts. This chain connects TRBV14 to TRBJ1-6; 7 bases are a match to TRBD1. CDR1 is SGHDN and CDR2 is FVKESK in the germline V gene. CDR3 length: 16 amino acids. With 3 bases clipped from V and 7 bases from J, the junction kept 9 bases outside the gene matches. This CDR3 reads CASSHLPQGYNSPLHF. The CDR3 DNA reads as TGTGCCAGCAGCCATCTACCACAGGGGTACAATTCACCCCTCCACTTT. The full variable domain, completed using reference TRBV14 and TRBJ1-6, is EAGVTQFPSHSVIEKGQTVTLRCDPISGHDNLYWYRRVMGKEIKFLLHFVKESKQDESGMPNNRFLAERTGGTYSTLKVQPAELEDSGVYFCASSHLPQGYNSPLHFGNGTRLTVT.

The V call is TRBV11-3, the J call TRBJ2-3, with 8 bases lining up with TRBD1. V was clipped by 8 bases and J by 3 bases; unmatched bases: 7. CDR1 is SGHNT and CDR2 is YENEEA in the germline V gene. The CDR3 runs to 14 residues. The CDR3 here is CASASGQGTDTQYF. Here the CDR3 DNA reads TGTGCCAGCGCGTCCGGACAGGGAACAGATACGCAGTATTTT.

This chain connects TRBV3-1 (or the pseudogene TRBV3-2) to TRBJ2-1; TRBD1 matches at 8 bases. The germline CDR1 and CDR2 sequences are LGHDT and YNNKEL (reference sequence). Trimming removed 4 bases from V and 8 bases from J; junction bases left unmatched: 7. This CDR3 is 14 amino acids long. The CDR3 coding sequence is TGTGCCAGCAGCCCCCGGGCAGGGGGCGATGAGCAGTTCTTC. Translation: CASSPRAGGDEQFF.

This clone was counted a single time. The V and J genes are TRBV3-1 (or the pseudogene TRBV3-2) and TRBJ1-5; D might be TRBD1 (5 bases). V lost 0 bases, J lost 1 base, and 16 bases lay in between. Per germline, CDR1 LGHDT and CDR2 YNNKEL (reference sequence). This CDR3 has 18 amino acids. The CDR3 region is CASSQDRGRRTSNQPQHF. For the CDR3, the DNA is TGTGCCAGCAGCCAAGATCGGGGGAGACGGACCAGCAATCAGCCCCAGCATTTT.

The chain uses TRBV29-1 and TRBJ1-1; D possibly corresponds to TRBD1 (5 bases). Germline V gene sequence: CDR1 SQVTM, CDR2 ANQGSEA. The V and J ends lost 6 bases and 5 bases respectively, with 10 bases between them. The CDR3 contains 11 residues. CDR3 sequence reads: CSVGGRTEAFF. CDR3 coding DNA: TGCAGCGTCGGGGGGAGGACTGAAGCTTTCTTT.

CDR3 region: CASSLLASSYEQYF. The CDR3 DNA sequence: TGTGCCAGCAGTTTACTAGCGAGCTCCTACGAGCAGTACTTC. V gene TRBV28 combines with J gene TRBJ2-7; TRBD2 is a possible D gene (6 bases). The CDR3 length is 14 residues. With 2 bases removed from V and 0 bases from J, the gap between germline ends came to 8 bases. CDR1 and CDR2 from the germline V gene are MDHEN and SYDVKM.

The chain has TRBV6-5 and TRBJ1-4; unclear D gene. The V end lost 8 bases, the J end lost 6 bases, and 7 bases lay between the germline ends. The CDR3 runs 11 residues. Germline lookup yields CDR1 MNHEY and CDR2 SVGAGI. CDR3 DNA: TGTGCCAGCCGGGTGGATGAAAAACTGTTTTTT. This gives the protein CASRVDEKLFF.

This rearrangement joins TRBV7-2 to TRBJ1-5; D might be TRBD1 (5 bases). Looked up from germline, CDR1 is SGHTA and CDR2 is FQGNSA. V lost 0 bases and J lost 0, with 12 bases in between. This CDR3 spans 17 amino acids. The CDR3: CASSLAGRVFSNQPQHF. The CDR3 DNA reads TGTGCCAGCAGCTTAGCCGGCAGGGTGTTTAGCAATCAGCCCCAGCATTTT. Complete variable domain (other parts from reference TRBV7-2 and TRBJ1-5): GAGVSQSPSNKVTEKGKDVELRCDPISGHTALYWYRQSLGQGLEFLIYFQGNSAPDKSGLPSDRFSAERTGGSVSTLTIQRTQQEDSAVYLCASSLAGRVFSNQPQHFGDGTRLSIL.

The chain uses TRBV5-1 and TRBJ1-2, with a weak D call TRBD1 (5 bases). The CDR3 has 17 residues. Germline CDR1 SGHRS, CDR2 YFSETQ. V lost 4 bases and J lost 1, with 20 bases in between. The CDR3 DNA follows: TGCGCCAGCAGCGCCGGGACTGGGCATTATTTTAACTATGGCTACACCTTC. Translating gives CASSAGTGHYFNYGYTF.

The gene calls are TRBV10-3 and TRBJ2-3, with unresolved D. Trimming removed 3 bases from V and 5 bases from J, with 6 bases in between. Germline V CDR1 and CDR2: ENHRY, SYGVKD. This CDR3 is built from 12 residues. Here the CDR3 DNA reads TGTGCCATCAGTGAAGAGAGAGATACGCAGTATTTT. It yields the protein CAISEERDTQYF.

The J gene is TRBJ1-2, the V gene TRBV7-7; D is undetermined. CDR1 is SSHAT and CDR2 is FNYEAQ in the germline V gene (reference sequence). The CDR3 has 15 amino acids. Trimming cost V 0 bases and J 1 base, with 9 bases left between them. The CDR3 DNA follows: TGTGCCAGCAGCTTAGCTTTCCTCTTTAACTATGGCTACACCTTC. It codes for CASSLAFLFNYGYTF.

Here the CDR3 reads CASSGRGRYGYTF. The CDR3 nucleotides are TGTGCCAGCAGTGGGAGGGGGAGGTATGGCTACACCTTC. The V and J genes are TRBV28 and TRBJ1-2; TRBD1 is a possible D gene (6 bases). The V end was cut by 5 bases, the J end by 5 bases, with 12 bases between. Germline assignment: CDR1 MDHEN and CDR2 SYDVKM. The CDR3 extends over 13 amino acids.